This T cell receptor (beta chain) was sequenced in a study of low-dose radiotherapy and immunotherapy resistance in tumors. Looking at the study overall: The study delivered 0.5 Gy per fraction every 2 weeks to Cohort 1, totaling 6.5 Gy. Patients were treated with intravenous nivolumab at 240 mg every two weeks and were also dosed with ipilimumab at 1 mg/kg every six weeks.

Documented time point: before trial treatment. V lost 3 bases and J lost 9, with 12 bases in between. Germline assignment: CDR1 SQVTM and CDR2 ANQGSEA. The CDR3 sequence is 12 residues long. Covering alpha and beta chains, TRAV- and TRBV-specific primers were used for the first-strand cDNA. TCR amplification ran 15 to 25 PCR cycles using constant-region and V-primer adapter primers. Via MiXCR, TCRdb re-called the reads, giving one row per CDR3 protein. The profile covers more than 70,000 distinct CDR3 sequences, with roughly 30% appearing a single time and approximately 12% taken by the ten largest. The material was PBMCs, obtained before treatment. The sequence came from a female donor with ovarian cancer. The V gene is TRBV29-1, the J gene TRBJ2-1; no clear D gene. The CDR3 sequence is CSVDLWGSEQFF. The CDR3 nucleotides read TGCAGCGTTGACCTGTGGGGTAGTGAGCAGTTCTTC.